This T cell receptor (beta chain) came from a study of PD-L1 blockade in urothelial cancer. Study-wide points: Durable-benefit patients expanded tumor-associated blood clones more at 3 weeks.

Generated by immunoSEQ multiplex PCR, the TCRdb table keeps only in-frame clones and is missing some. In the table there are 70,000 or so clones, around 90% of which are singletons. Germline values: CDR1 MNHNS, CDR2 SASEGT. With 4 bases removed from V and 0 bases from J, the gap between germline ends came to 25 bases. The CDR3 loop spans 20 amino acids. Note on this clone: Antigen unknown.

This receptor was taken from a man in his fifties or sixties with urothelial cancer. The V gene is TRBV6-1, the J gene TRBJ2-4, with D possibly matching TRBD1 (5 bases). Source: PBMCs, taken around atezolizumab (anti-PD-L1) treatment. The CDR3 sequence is CASSGDSQGELLLAKNIQYF. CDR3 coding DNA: TGTGCCAGCAGTGGGGATAGCCAGGGTGAATTATTACTAGCCAAAAACATTCAGTACTTC.